This entry describes one T cell receptor beta chain. This entry comes from a study of cytomegalovirus exposure and HLA in healthy donors. Donors in the study were healthy people who gave bone marrow. Amplification used 60 Vbeta primers and 13 Jbeta primers. Produced via immunoSEQ multiplex PCR; TCRdb's table is partial and in-frame only. This sample has under 150,000 clones, with just under 85% found just once. Sequencing was done on a sample of PBMCs. This clonotype was sampled from a man younger than 45 in good health and CMV-seropositive.

The CDR3: CASSYRDHSRYEQYF. DNA for the CDR3: TGTGCCAGCAGTTACCGGGATCATAGCAGGTACGAGCAGTACTTC. The J gene is TRBJ2-5, the V gene TRBV27, with D maybe TRBD2 (5 bases). The J call may be incorrect, as the DNA end agrees better with TRBJ2-7. CDR1 is MNHEY, CDR2 SMNVEV, per germline (reference sequence). CDR3 length equals 15 residues.